This is a list of T cell receptor beta chains from one sample in a study of blood T cells in healthy people across ages. TCRdb ran MiXCR on the 5' RACE reads and lists one entry per CDR3 protein. The table has 630,000 or so distinct CDR3 sequences, roughly 32% seen once. The sequenced sample consisted of blood. The receptors shown here come from a woman of 80 years or more in good health. Both conserved end residues are part of each CDR3. Each record gives: CDR3 protein, V gene, J gene.

CDR3 protein: CASSLALSGANVLTF
V gene: TRBV5-8
J gene: TRBJ2-6

CDR3 protein: CASSLEGEVYNEQFF
V gene: TRBV5-8
J gene: TRBJ2-1

CDR3 protein: CASRPNQGPGGYTF
V gene: TRBV27
J gene: TRBJ1-2

CDR3 protein: CASSEWTGPNQPQHF
V gene: TRBV5-1
J gene: TRBJ1-5

CDR3 protein: CASSLEGGELFF
V gene: TRBV12-3/TRBV12-4
J gene: TRBJ2-2

CDR3 protein: CASSQTGAVWEQYF
V gene: TRBV28
J gene: TRBJ2-7

CDR3 protein: CASRGRGYTF
V gene: TRBV5-1
J gene: TRBJ1-2

CDR3 protein: CSVAVGAKNIQYF
V gene: TRBV29-1
J gene: TRBJ2-4

CDR3 protein: CASSSRVAGGLNTDTQYF
V gene: TRBV7-2
J gene: TRBJ2-3

CDR3 protein: CASSTTTGRVGEQYF
V gene: TRBV9
J gene: TRBJ2-7

CDR3 protein: CAISEGSDNSPLHF
V gene: TRBV10-3
J gene: TRBJ1-6